The 26 T cell receptor beta chains below all came from one sample that was sequenced in a study of blood T cell repertoires in COVID-19. Assay used: immunoSEQ multiplex PCR; TCRdb lists only in-frame clones, some missing. The sample has about 97,000 clones; approximately 78% are singletons. The sequenced sample consisted of peripheral blood. These receptors were collected from a man in his sixties with active or convalescent COVID-19.

The J gene is TRBJ1-2, the V gene TRBV7-2; 9 bases fit TRBD1. The CDR3 is 15 residues long. V trimming: 5 bases; J trimming: 7 bases; junction bases outside the gene matches: 11. Germline V gene data show CDR1 as SGHTA and CDR2 as FQGNSA. In nucleotides, the CDR3 is TGTGCCAGCAGCGCCACGGGACAGGGTTTGACTGGCTACACCTTC. This encodes CASSATGQGLTGYTF. Together with reference TRBV7-2 and TRBJ1-2, the CDR3 gives the full variable domain: GAGVSQSPSNKVTEKGKDVELRCDPISGHTALYWYRQSLGQGLEFLIYFQGNSAPDKSGLPSDRFSAERTGGSVSTLTIQRTQQEDSAVYLCASSATGQGLTGYTFGSGTRLTVV.

The V gene is TRBV18, the J gene TRBJ1-2, with D possibly TRBD1 on 6 matching bases. This CDR3 spans 16 amino acids. Germline V CDR1 and CDR2: KGHSH, LQKENI. The V and J ends lost 6 bases and 2 bases respectively, with 19 bases between them. CDR3 sequence reads: CASSKTEGGENYGYTF. The CDR3 region has the DNA TGTGCCAGCTCCAAAACCGAAGGGGGAGAGAACTATGGCTACACCTTC.

The chain joins TRBV2 to TRBJ1-5, with 7 bases matching TRBD1. V trimming: 5 bases; J trimming: 5 bases; junction bases outside the gene matches: 9. CDR3 length equals 15 residues. Per the germline V gene, CDR1 is SNHLY and CDR2 is FYNNEI. The DNA for the CDR3 is TGTGCCAGCAGTAAACAGGGGTGGGGCTATCAGCCCCAGCATTTT. Translation gives CASSKQGWGYQPQHF.

The chain recombines TRBV3-1 (or the pseudogene TRBV3-2) with TRBJ1-1; perhaps TRBD1 as D (6 bases). The CDR3 runs to 14 residues. The V gene's germline CDR1 is LGHDT and CDR2 YNNKEL (reference sequence). V dropped 4 bases and J dropped 4 bases, with 13 bases sitting between them. Here the CDR3 DNA reads TGTGCCAGCAGCCTACAGGGAAGGGGCACTGAAGCTTTCTTT. Its translation: CASSLQGRGTEAFF.

The rearrangement uses TRBV7-2 and TRBJ2-3, with D possibly matching TRBD1 (6 bases). The CDR3 has 16 residues. Germline assignment: CDR1 SGHTA and CDR2 FQGNSA. The V end was cut by 2 bases, the J end by 3 bases, with 15 bases between. The CDR3 DNA sequence: TGTGCCAGCAGCTTAACACAGGGTCTCCCGACAGATACGCAGTATTTT. Its protein is CASSLTQGLPTDTQYF.

This clone was counted only a few times. This chain connects TRBV7-6 to TRBJ1-2, with 9 bases aligning to TRBD1. The germline CDR1 and CDR2 sequences are SGHVS and FNYEAQ. There are 15 residues in the CDR3. Trimming took 5 bases from V and 4 from J; bases not matched to a gene: 8. CDR3 amino acids: CASSHRTGVRYGYTF. Here the CDR3 DNA reads TGTGCCAGCAGCCACCGGACAGGGGTTCGCTATGGCTACACCTTC.

The table lists this clone with a count of one. The chain couples TRBV7-8 to TRBJ1-1; maybe TRBD1 (5 bases). The CDR3 contains 15 residues. From germline, CDR1 is SGHVS and CDR2 FQNEAQ. Deletions cut 4 bases from V and 10 bases from J, with 22 bases between. CDR3 residues: CASSSRTILVGGAFF. The CDR3 nucleotides are TGTGCCAGCAGCTCCCGGACGATACTCGTGGGGGGAGCTTTCTTT.

This clone showed up just a few times. The V and J genes are TRBV19 and TRBJ2-1; D remains unclear. Deletions cut 4 bases from V and 0 bases from J, with 7 bases between. Per germline, CDR1 LNHDA and CDR2 SQIVND (reference sequence). The CDR3 is 14 residues long. CDR3 residues: CASSTSSSYNEQFF. CDR3 nucleotides: TGTGCCAGTAGTACTTCGAGCTCCTACAATGAGCAGTTCTTC.

The gene calls are TRBV13 and TRBJ2-2; no clear D. Deletions cut 5 bases from V and 0 bases from J, with 10 bases between. The CDR3 extends over 15 amino acids. Germline V gene data show CDR1 as PRHDT and CDR2 as FYEKMQ (reference sequence). In DNA, the CDR3 is TGTGCCAGCAGCCAACAAAGATCGAACACCGGGGAGCTGTTTTTT. Residues: CASSQQRSNTGELFF.

The CDR3 nucleotides are TGCGCCAGCAGCTTGGGACAGGGGGAAGCCGGGGAGCTGTTTTTT. Protein product: CASSLGQGEAGELFF. The chain employs TRBV5-1 and TRBJ2-2; 9 nucleotides agree with TRBD1. CDR1 is SGHRS and CDR2 is YFSETQ in the germline V gene. This CDR3 contains 15 residues. Trimming removed 0 bases from V and 6 bases from J; junction bases left unmatched: 3. The full variable domain, completed using reference TRBV5-1 and TRBJ2-2, is KAGVTQTPRYLIKTRGQQVTLSCSPISGHRSVSWYQQTPGQGLQFLFEYFSETQRNKGNFPGRFSGRQFSNSRSEMNVSTLELGDSALYLCASSLGQGEAGELFFGEGSRLTVL.

This chain connects TRBV15 to TRBJ2-3; D is ambiguous. Germline CDR1 LNHNV, CDR2 YYDKDF (reference sequence). Trimming shortened V by 0 bases and J by 2 bases, and 12 bases separated the two germline ends. This CDR3 has 16 amino acids. This CDR3 is CATSRDPGRSTDTQYF. CDR3 in DNA: TGTGCCACCAGCAGAGATCCTGGCAGGTCCACAGATACGCAGTATTTT.

The rearrangement uses TRBV13 and TRBJ2-7; possible D gene TRBD1, 5 bases. Germline V gene data show CDR1 as PRHDT and CDR2 as FYEKMQ (reference sequence). The V end lost 5 bases, the J end lost 4 bases, and 9 bases lay between the germline ends. This CDR3 has 12 residues. CDR3 amino acids: CASSETVYEQYF. The CDR3 nucleotides read TGTGCCAGCAGCGAGACAGTATACGAGCAGTACTTC.

The count of this clone is one. The chain combines TRBV18 with TRBJ1-1, with D unresolved. There are 14 residues in the CDR3. Germline V gene data show CDR1 as KGHSH and CDR2 as LQKENI. Trimming pared 2 bases from V and 1 base from J, leaving 8 bases between. Written as DNA, the CDR3 is TGTGCCAGCTCACCAGGGAGCCGGAACACTGAAGCTTTCTTT. Residues: CASSPGSRNTEAFF.

This sequence joins TRBV6-1 and TRBJ1-6, with D possibly TRBD1 on 5 matching bases. Germline CDR1 and CDR2: MNHNS and SASEGT. Trimming took 1 base from V and 10 from J, leaving 14 bases between them. This CDR3 is 15 amino acids long. CDR3 sequence: CASSEEGRVGSPLHF. CDR3 sequence (DNA): TGTGCCAGCAGTGAAGAGGGCAGGGTCGGGTCACCCCTCCACTTT.

The rearrangement uses TRBV11-2 and TRBJ2-5; D is unresolved. CDR3 size: 12 residues. V lost 0 bases, J lost 5 bases, and 4 bases lay in between. In germline, CDR1 is SGHAT, CDR2 FQNNGV. The CDR3 DNA reads TGTGCCAGCAGCTTAGATCGGGAGACCCAGTACTTC. Amino acid sequence: CASSLDRETQYF.

In nucleotides, the CDR3 is TGCGCCAGCAGCTCGGGACAGGGGGACGATACGCAGTATTTT. This encodes CASSSGQGDDTQYF. V usage is TRBV5-1 and J usage is TRBJ2-3; TRBD1 agrees at 11 bases. J gave up 6 bases and V 3 bases, and 3 bases lay outside the gene matches. Per germline, CDR1 SGHRS and CDR2 YFSETQ. This CDR3 region has 14 residues.

The CDR3 region has the DNA TGTGCCAGTAGCGGGACACCAGACACTGAAGCTTTCTTT. It encodes CASSGTPDTEAFF. V usage is TRBV19 and J usage is TRBJ1-1; weak D call: TRBD1 (6 bases). Per the germline V gene, CDR1 is LNHDA and CDR2 is SQIVND (reference sequence). The V end was cut by 6 bases, the J end by 3 bases, with 11 bases between. This CDR3 region has 13 residues.

The V call is TRBV6-6, the J call TRBJ1-1, with 7 positions matching TRBD1. The V segment lost 0 bases and the J segment 1 base; nucleotides outside the gene matches: 5. CDR1 is MNHNY and CDR2 is SVGAGI in the germline V gene (reference sequence). The CDR3 spans 16 residues. CDR3 region: CASSYSRGRRNTEAFF. CDR3 bases: TGTGCCAGCAGTTACTCGAGGGGGCGAAGGAACACTGAAGCTTTCTTT.

This sequence joins TRBV5-6 and TRBJ2-2; 7 bases agree with TRBD2. With 2 bases clipped from V and 3 bases from J, the junction kept 10 bases outside the gene matches. CDR3 size: 17 residues. CDR1 SGHDT and CDR2 YYEEEE come from the germline V gene. The CDR3 nucleotides are TGTGCCAGCAGCTTCTTCCAGGGAGCGGGGTACACCGGGGAGCTGTTTTTT. Its protein product is CASSFFQGAGYTGELFF.

The rearrangement uses TRBV6-5 and TRBJ1-1; TRBD1 matches 10 bases. Germline lookup yields CDR1 MNHEY and CDR2 SVGAGI. CDR3 length: 15 amino acids. V was clipped by 4 bases and J by 5 bases; unmatched bases: 7. The CDR3 sequence is CASSWRGQGGTEAFF. In DNA form, the CDR3 reads TGTGCCAGCAGTTGGAGAGGACAGGGGGGTACTGAAGCTTTCTTT.

The CDR3 DNA sequence: TGTGCCAGCAGCGATAGTCGACTAGCGGGAGTCACGAACACCGGGGAGCTGTTTTTT. Its protein product is CASSDSRLAGVTNTGELFF. The chain links TRBV9 to TRBJ2-2; 12 bases are a match to TRBD2. The CDR3 is made up of 19 amino acids. V shed 3 bases, J shed 0 bases, and the junction held 9 bases outside the gene matches. Germline-derived CDR1 and CDR2 are SGDLS and YYNGEE.

The chain recombines TRBV18 with TRBJ1-3, with a possible D match to TRBD1 (5 bases). V was clipped by 4 bases and J by 2 bases, with 15 bases between them. In germline, CDR1 is KGHSH, CDR2 LQKENI. CDR3 length: 16 amino acids. CDR3 loop: CASSRRGATPGNTIYF. CDR3 nucleotides: TGTGCCAGCTCACGTAGGGGTGCTACTCCTGGAAACACCATATATTTT.

The chain couples TRBV27 to TRBJ1-5; 7 bases fit TRBD1. Germline values: CDR1 MNHEY, CDR2 SMNVEV (reference sequence). The V and J ends lost 2 bases and 10 bases, in that order; junction bases with no gene match: 8. This CDR3 is 14 amino acids long. CDR3 sequence (DNA): TGTGCCAGCAGTTTAAACAGGGGTCGGGCTCCCCAGCATTTT. This translates into CASSLNRGRAPQHF.

The sample holds one count of this clone. This chain links TRBV5-6 with TRBJ1-2; the match to TRBD1 covers 11 bases. CDR3 length equals 16 residues. The V segment lost 1 base and the J segment 5 bases; nucleotides outside the gene matches: 7. Germline-derived CDR1 and CDR2 are SGHDT and YYEEEE. The DNA of the CDR3 is TGTGCCAGCAGCTTGCGAGGGACAGGGGGAAGGTATGGCTACACCTTC. Its protein is CASSLRGTGGRYGYTF. Full variable domain (missing parts from reference TRBV5-6 and TRBJ1-2): DAGVTQSPTHLIKTRGQQVTLRCSPKSGHDTVSWYQQALGQGPQFIFQYYEEEERQRGNFPDRFSGHQFPNYSSELNVNALLLGDSALYLCASSLRGTGGRYGYTFGSGTRLTVV.

J is TRBJ1-1 and V is TRBV2, with a possible D match to TRBD1 (5 bases). This CDR3 is 17 amino acids long. Trimming left V 2 bases short and J 4 bases short, with 20 bases between. Germline-derived CDR1 and CDR2 are SNHLY and FYNNEI. This chain's CDR3 is CASSERGGESGVTEAFF. The CDR3 region has the DNA TGTGCCAGCAGTGAAAGGGGCGGGGAGAGTGGGGTCACTGAAGCTTTCTTT.

This chain joins TRBV18 and TRBJ2-3; 8 bases map to TRBD2. V lost 5 bases to trimming and J lost 6 bases; unmatched junction nucleotides: 10. Germline V gene lookup returns CDR1 KGHSH and CDR2 LQKENI. CDR3 length: 15 amino acids. The CDR3 DNA sequence: TGTGCCAGCTCAGTCACTAGCGGCCGAATGGATACGCAGTATTTT. Translation: CASSVTSGRMDTQYF.